The 23 T cell receptor beta chains given below trace back to one sample, sequenced in a study of T cells in Graves' hyperthyroidism and ophthalmopathy. Researchers took RNA transcripts and amplified the TCR beta CDR3 regions from them. The study used the HTBI primer set for a first-round RT-PCR of the TCR CDR3. TCRdb redid the calling of the multiplex PCR reads with MiXCR, one entry per CDR3 protein. There are under 350,000 distinct CDR3 sequences in the sample; over 15% occur only once, and under 55% lies in the top ten. The specimen sequenced was blood. The receptors derive from a woman aged 45-59 years with Graves' hyperthyroidism.

The chain links TRBV20-1 to TRBJ2-2; D perhaps matches TRBD2 (5 bases). CDR1 and CDR2 from the germline V gene are DFQATT and SNEGSKA (reference sequence). CDR3 length: 14 amino acids. The V end lost 6 bases, the J end lost 2 bases, and 13 bases lay between the germline ends. CDR3 sequence: CSARREGNTGELFF. The DNA for the CDR3 is TGCAGTGCCAGAAGAGAGGGCAACACCGGGGAGCTGTTTTTT.

In its sample, this clonotype was seen many times. The V call is TRBV3-1, the J call TRBJ1-4, with a tentative D call TRBD1 (5 bases). The germline V gene encodes CDR1 LGHDT and CDR2 YNNKEL (reference sequence). This CDR3 has 14 amino acids. V gave up 1 base and J gave up 8 bases, with 11 bases separating them. In DNA form, the CDR3 reads TGTGCCAGCAGCCAAGGCAGGGAGGGGGAAAAACTGTTTTTT. This codes for CASSQGREGEKLFF.

The genes are TRBV30 and TRBJ1-2, with a tentative D call TRBD1 (5 bases). The germline V gene has CDR1 GTSNPN and CDR2 SVGIG (reference sequence). CDR3 length equals 14 residues. With 0 bases removed from V and 8 bases from J, the gap between germline ends came to 16 bases. In DNA form, the CDR3 reads TGTGCCTGGAGTGTGAACAGGCCGCCGGCGGGCTACACCTTC. As protein: CAWSVNRPPAGYTF. The variable domain in full, with the rest retrieved from reference TRBV30 and TRBJ1-2, is SQTIHQWPATLVQPVGSPLSLECTVEGTSNPNLYWYRQAAGRGLQLLFYSVGIGQISSEVPQNLSASRPQDRQFILSSKKLLLSDSGFYLCAWSVNRPPAGYTFGSGTRLTVV.

This chain joins TRBV28 and TRBJ1-2, with no clear D. Trimming stripped 2 bases from V and 8 bases from J, with 9 bases between. CDR1 and CDR2 (germline): MDHEN, SYDVKM. This CDR3 has 12 amino acids. In DNA, the CDR3 is TGTGCCAGCAGTTTAAAGGGATACGGCTACACCTTC. Its protein product is CASSLKGYGYTF.

This clonotype was detected many times. The chain couples TRBV3-1 to TRBJ1-4; D possibly corresponds to TRBD1 (5 bases). The CDR3 length is 16 residues. Trimming took off 0 bases at V and 5 bases at J, with 13 bases between the two ends. CDR1 is LGHDT, CDR2 YNNKEL, per germline (reference sequence). The CDR3 DNA reads as TGTGCCAGCAGCCAAGATCCGGGCGGGGGAAATGAAAAACTGTTTTTT. Protein product: CASSQDPGGGNEKLFF.

This clonotype was seen more than once but under ten times. V and J are TRBV6-2 or TRBV6-3 and TRBJ2-5; TRBD2 is a possible D gene (7 bases). In germline, CDR1 is MNHEY, CDR2 SVGEGT. This CDR3 spans 15 amino acids. Deletions cut 2 bases from V and 4 bases from J, with 14 bases between. CDR3 in DNA: TGTGCCAGCAGTTACCGGGCGGGGGCCAGAGAGACCCAGTACTTC. Amino acids: CASSYRAGARETQYF.

This clonotype was picked up many times. J is TRBJ2-2 and V is TRBV11-2; D remains unclear. With 5 bases removed from V and 4 bases from J, the gap between germline ends came to 11 bases. CDR1 is SGHAT and CDR2 is FQNNGV in the germline V gene. CDR3 length equals 14 residues. The DNA for the CDR3 is TGTGCCAGCAGCGTATCCGGCGGCACCGGGGAGCTGTTTTTT. Encoded protein: CASSVSGGTGELFF.

The chain couples TRBV30 to TRBJ1-1; D remains ambiguous. The V end was cut by 2 bases, the J end by 4 bases, with 5 bases between. This CDR3 is built from 11 residues. Germline assignment: CDR1 GTSNPN and CDR2 SVGIG (reference sequence). CDR3 in DNA: TGTGCCTGGAGTACTCCCACTGAAGCTTTCTTT. This codes for CAWSTPTEAFF. The complete variable domain, with remaining parts taken from reference TRBV30 and TRBJ1-1, reads SQTIHQWPATLVQPVGSPLSLECTVEGTSNPNLYWYRQAAGRGLQLLFYSVGIGQISSEVPQNLSASRPQDRQFILSSKKLLLSDSGFYLCAWSTPTEAFFGQGTRLTVV.

This clonotype was seen a few times. This chain connects TRBV9 to TRBJ1-2; unclear D gene. The CDR3 has 13 amino acids. Germline CDR1 reads SGDLS; CDR2 reads YYNGEE. The V end lost 0 bases, the J end lost 8 bases, and 11 bases lay between the germline ends. The CDR3 loop reads CASSVGGSLGYTF. The CDR3 nucleotides read TGTGCCAGCAGCGTAGGAGGGTCCTTGGGCTACACCTTC. Supplemented by reference TRBV9 and TRBJ1-2, the full variable domain reads DSGVTQTPKHLITATGQRVTLRCSPRSGDLSVYWYQQSLDQGLQFLIQYYNGEERAKGNILERFSAQQFPDLHSELNLSSLELGDSALYFCASSVGGSLGYTFGSGTRLTVV.

This clonotype was detected ten times or more. The chain joins TRBV10-3 to TRBJ2-5; D ambiguous. CDR1 and CDR2 from the germline V gene are ENHRY and SYGVKD. The CDR3 consists of 15 residues. Trimming left V 1 base short and J 1 base short, with 10 bases between. CDR3 loop: CAISELLARQETQYF. For the CDR3, the DNA is TGTGCCATCAGTGAGTTGCTGGCACGCCAAGAGACCCAGTACTTC.

This clonotype was found many times. This chain connects TRBV3-1 to TRBJ1-1; 9 nucleotides align to TRBD1. The CDR3 spans 15 residues. Germline-derived CDR1 and CDR2 are LGHDT and YNNKEL (reference sequence). V lost 0 bases, J lost 6 bases, and 5 bases stayed unmatched. The CDR3 DNA is TGTGCCAGCAGCCAAGATCCCGGGACAGGGTCTGAAGCTTTCTTT. It specifies CASSQDPGTGSEAFF.

The chain has TRBV5-1 and TRBJ2-1, with 8 bases fitting TRBD2. The CDR3 spans 15 residues. Germline-derived CDR1 and CDR2 are SGHRS and YFSETQ. Trimming cost V 5 bases and J 7 bases; bases outside gene matches: 11. For the CDR3, the DNA is TGCGCCAGCAGTTACTTAGCGGGAAGGGGTAATGAGCAGTTCTTC. Translation gives CASSYLAGRGNEQFF. The full variable domain, rest sourced from reference TRBV5-1 and TRBJ2-1, is KAGVTQTPRYLIKTRGQQVTLSCSPISGHRSVSWYQQTPGQGLQFLFEYFSETQRNKGNFPGRFSGRQFSNSRSEMNVSTLELGDSALYLCASSYLAGRGNEQFFGPGTRLTVL.

The chain carries TRBV19 and TRBJ2-5; 7 nucleotides agree with TRBD2. Trimming at V came to 5 bases and at J to 4 bases, leaving 7 bases not matched to a gene. Looked up from germline, CDR1 is LNHDA and CDR2 is SQIVND (reference sequence). This CDR3 is 14 amino acids long. CDR3 amino acids: CASSLSGDGETQYF. The CDR3, as DNA: TGTGCCAGTAGTCTCAGCGGGGACGGAGAGACCCAGTACTTC.

This clonotype was found a few times. In nucleotides, the CDR3 is TGCGCCAGCAGCCCACTTTACCAAGAGACCCAGTACTTC. Translated, it gives CASSPLYQETQYF. This chain uses TRBV5-1 with TRBJ2-5; D unresolved. This CDR3 region has 13 residues. The germline V gene encodes CDR1 SGHRS and CDR2 YFSETQ. The ends were cut back, 4 bases at V and 0 bases at J, with 7 bases in the middle.

This clonotype was observed many times. The chain links TRBV18 to TRBJ1-1; D not resolved. The CDR3 covers 15 residues. V was clipped by 4 bases and J by 1 base, with 13 bases between them. The germline V gene has CDR1 KGHSH and CDR2 LQKENI. CDR3 protein: CASSLTATSNTEAFF. CDR3 nucleotides: TGTGCCAGCTCACTCACAGCCACCTCGAACACTGAAGCTTTCTTT.

The chain employs TRBV7-8 and TRBJ1-4, with TRBD1 matching 10 bases. The germline V gene encodes CDR1 SGHVS and CDR2 FQNEAQ. The ends lost 0 bases at V and 8 bases at J; junction bases unmatched: 6. CDR3 length equals 16 residues. The CDR3 region has the DNA TGTGCCAGCAGCTTAGCGACAGGGGGCGCGAGGGAAAAACTGTTTTTT. Its translation is CASSLATGGAREKLFF.

This clonotype showed up many times. This chain uses TRBV12-3 or TRBV12-4 with TRBJ2-7, with 11 nucleotides matching TRBD2. V trimming: 5 bases; J trimming: 2 bases; junction bases outside the gene matches: 5. The CDR3 sequence is 15 residues long. The CDR3: CASSPRLAGPYEQYF. The CDR3 DNA sequence: TGTGCCAGCAGTCCTCGACTAGCGGGACCCTACGAGCAGTACTTC.

This sequence joins TRBV2 and TRBJ2-7; 10 positions match TRBD1. The germline CDR1 and CDR2 sequences are SNHLY and FYNNEI. The CDR3 contains 14 residues. With 8 bases clipped from V and 4 bases from J, the junction kept 8 bases outside the gene matches. The CDR3 region is CASQFGDRGYEQYV. DNA for the CDR3: TGTGCCAGCCAATTTGGGGACAGGGGTTACGAGCAGTACGTC.

Ten or more counts support this clonotype. The chain links TRBV30 to TRBJ1-1; D remains ambiguous. Trimming shortened V by 1 base and J by 11 bases, and 14 bases separated the two germline ends. Germline CDR1 and CDR2: GTSNPN and SVGIG (reference sequence). This CDR3 has 12 residues. Here the CDR3 DNA reads TGTGCCTGGAGTGGAGTTGGGATGCGTGCTTTCTTT. Amino acids: CAWSGVGMRAFF.

The chain links TRBV10-2 to TRBJ1-1, with D unclear. Trimming shortened V by 3 bases and J by 0 bases, and 5 bases separated the two germline ends. Germline V lookup: CDR1 WSHSY, CDR2 SAAADI. The length of the CDR3 is 13 residues. CDR3 DNA sequence: TGCGCCAGCAGTGAACTCATGAACACTGAAGCTTTCTTT. Amino acids: CASSELMNTEAFF.

This clonotype was seen only a few times. No conserved phenylalanine or tryptophan ends this CDR3, so it is likely a read error. J is TRBJ1-1 and V is TRBV7-9, with a tentative D call TRBD1 (5 bases). The CDR3 is 15 residues long. V was pared by 3 bases and J by 0 bases, with 11 bases between. The germline gives CDR1 SEHNR, CDR2 FQNEAQ (reference sequence). This CDR3 reads CASSFAGLMNTEAFL. The CDR3 DNA reads TGTGCCAGCAGCTTCGCAGGGCTAATGAACACTGAAGCTTTCCTT.

This clonotype was recorded at least ten times. This rearrangement joins TRBV7-9 to TRBJ2-3; 13 bases are a match to TRBD2. V dropped 5 bases and J dropped 6; count of bases not matched to a gene: 5. The CDR3 contains 15 residues. Germline V gene sequence: CDR1 SEHNR, CDR2 FQNEAQ (reference sequence). CDR3 protein: CASSVGLAGPDTQYF. CDR3 coding DNA: TGTGCCAGCAGCGTGGGACTAGCGGGACCTGATACGCAGTATTTT.

J is TRBJ2-5 and V is TRBV7-8; 13 bases line up with TRBD2. The CDR3 totals 17 residues. V shed 5 bases and J 1 base; nucleotides not matched to a gene: 7. CDR1 is SGHVS and CDR2 is FQNEAQ in the germline V gene. CDR3 sequence (DNA): TGTGCCAGCAGCACAAGACTAGCGGGGGGACGCCAAGAGACCCAGTACTTC. This translates into CASSTRLAGGRQETQYF. The full variable domain, rest sourced from reference TRBV7-8 and TRBJ2-5, is GAGVSQSPRYKVAKRGQDVALRCDPISGHVSLFWYQQALGQGPEFLTYFQNEAQLDKSGLPSDRFFAERPEGSVSTLKIQRTQQEDSAVYLCASSTRLAGGRQETQYFGPGTRLLVL.